This entry describes one T cell receptor beta chain. What it binds is not known. Looked up from germline, CDR1 is MRHNA and CDR2 is SNTAGT. The CDR3 consists of 16 residues. Trimming removed 0 bases from V and 3 bases from J, with 12 bases in between. This entry belongs to a study of T cell repertoires in cytomegalovirus infection. Across the study: TCR beta signatures that were public indicated CMV infection and matching HLA type.

Each CDR3 protein is one row after TCRdb ran MiXCR on the reads. The sample carries some 440,000 distinct CDR3 sequences, roughly 30% recorded once. Study results and limitations: In two of eight donors, the top clonotype was HLA-C-restricted CMV-specific.

Sequenced: PBMCs. V gene TRBV6-4 combines with J gene TRBJ2-1; D is undetermined. This clonotype was sampled from a human donor in good health (CMV status not recorded). Some clones in this sample may be carry-over from other donors' samples. The CDR3 DNA reads TGTGCCAGCAGTGACTCGTATAACAGTATCTACAATGAGCAGTTCTTC. This codes for CASSDSYNSIYNEQFF.